This TCR beta chain appears in the sequencing data of a study of blood T cell repertoires in COVID-19. Study-wide context: Material from acute and convalescent COVID-19 was sourced from the United States, Italy and Spain. The cDNA or gDNA used as material had been derived from T cells, B-cell-depleted T cells, or PBMCs.

Per the study methods: Amplification with reference gene primers provided the estimates of nucleated cell counts. Method: immunoSEQ multiplex PCR; TCRdb's copy keeps in-frame clones and lacks some. The V and J calls and clone size are taken from that table; D and trimming were inferred from the DNA. The sample has 150,000 or so clones, 86% seen once. Input material: peripheral blood. The sequence was collected from a woman in her sixties or seventies with acute or convalescent COVID-19.

The CDR3 DNA is TGTGCCAGCAGTCGAGCATGGGGGGGGTACGAGACCCAGTACTTC. Its translation is CASSRAWGGYETQYF. The chain uses TRBV25-1 and TRBJ2-5, with 7 bases aligning to TRBD2. CDR3 length: 15 amino acids. Losses at the gene ends were 5 bases for V and 5 bases for J; bases not matched to a gene: 11. Germline assignment: CDR1 MGHDK and CDR2 SYGVNS.